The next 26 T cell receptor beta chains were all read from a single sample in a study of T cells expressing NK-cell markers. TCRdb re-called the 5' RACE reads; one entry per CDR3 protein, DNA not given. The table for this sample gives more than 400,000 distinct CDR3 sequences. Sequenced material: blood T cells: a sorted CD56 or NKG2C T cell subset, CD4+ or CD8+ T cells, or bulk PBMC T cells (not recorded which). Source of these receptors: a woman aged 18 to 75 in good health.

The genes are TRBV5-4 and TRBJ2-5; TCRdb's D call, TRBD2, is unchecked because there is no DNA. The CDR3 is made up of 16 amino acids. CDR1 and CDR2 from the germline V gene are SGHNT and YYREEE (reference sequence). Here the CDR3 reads CASSPASIAGGETQYF.

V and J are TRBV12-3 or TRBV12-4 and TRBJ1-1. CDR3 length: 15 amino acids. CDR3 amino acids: CASSIGSSMNTEAFF.

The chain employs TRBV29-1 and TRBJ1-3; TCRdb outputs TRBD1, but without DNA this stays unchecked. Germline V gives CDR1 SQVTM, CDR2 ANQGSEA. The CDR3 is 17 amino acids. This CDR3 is CSVEVGGLGYGGNTIYF.

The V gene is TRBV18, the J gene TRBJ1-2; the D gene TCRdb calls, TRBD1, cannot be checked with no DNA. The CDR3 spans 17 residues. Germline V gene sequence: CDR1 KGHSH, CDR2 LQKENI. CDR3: CASSPYSPDRASHGYTF. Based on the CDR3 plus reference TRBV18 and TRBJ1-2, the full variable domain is NAGVMQNPRHLVRRRGQEARLRCSPMKGHSHVYWYRQLPEEGLKFMVYLQKENIIDESGMPKERFSAEFPKEGPSILRIQQVVRGDSAAYFCASSPYSPDRASHGYTFGSGTRLTVV.

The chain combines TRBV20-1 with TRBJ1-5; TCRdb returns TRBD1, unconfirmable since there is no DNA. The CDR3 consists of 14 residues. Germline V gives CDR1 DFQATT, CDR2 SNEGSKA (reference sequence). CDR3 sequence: CSARWTGEGQPQHF.

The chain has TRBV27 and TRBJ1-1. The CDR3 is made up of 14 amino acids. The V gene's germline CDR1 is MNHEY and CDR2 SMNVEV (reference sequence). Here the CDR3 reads CASTRLGSSPEAFF.

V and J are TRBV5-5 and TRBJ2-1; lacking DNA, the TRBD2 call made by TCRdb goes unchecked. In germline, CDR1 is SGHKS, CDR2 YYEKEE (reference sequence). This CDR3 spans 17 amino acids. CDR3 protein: CASSLLTSGGSDNEQFF.

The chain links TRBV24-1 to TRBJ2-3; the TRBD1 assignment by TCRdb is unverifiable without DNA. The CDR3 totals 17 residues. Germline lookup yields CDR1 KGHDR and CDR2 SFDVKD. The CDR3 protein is CATSDPTGTADTDTQYF.

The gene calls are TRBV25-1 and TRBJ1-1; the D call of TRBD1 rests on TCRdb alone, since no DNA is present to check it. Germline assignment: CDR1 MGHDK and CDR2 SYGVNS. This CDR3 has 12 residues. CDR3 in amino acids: CASGQVGPEAFF.

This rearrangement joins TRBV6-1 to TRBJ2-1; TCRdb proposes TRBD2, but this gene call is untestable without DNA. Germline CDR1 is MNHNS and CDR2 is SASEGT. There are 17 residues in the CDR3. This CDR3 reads CASPTPGSGTFLHEQFF.

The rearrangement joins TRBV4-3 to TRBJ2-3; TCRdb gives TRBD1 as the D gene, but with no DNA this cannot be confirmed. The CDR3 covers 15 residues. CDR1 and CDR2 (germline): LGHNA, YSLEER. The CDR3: CASSPHRGLADTQYF.

CDR3 sequence reads: CASSAQIRAGGLSDTQYF. V usage is TRBV4-3 and J usage is TRBJ2-3; TCRdb picks TRBD2, but there is no DNA to check that call. There are 18 residues in the CDR3. In germline, CDR1 is LGHNA, CDR2 YSLEER.

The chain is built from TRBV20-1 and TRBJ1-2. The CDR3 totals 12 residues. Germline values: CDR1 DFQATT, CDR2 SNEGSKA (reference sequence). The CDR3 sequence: CSASFGVGGYTF.

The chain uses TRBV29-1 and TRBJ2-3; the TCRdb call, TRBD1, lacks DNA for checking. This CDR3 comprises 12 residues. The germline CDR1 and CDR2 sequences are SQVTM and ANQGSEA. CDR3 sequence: CSVTGGPDTQYF.

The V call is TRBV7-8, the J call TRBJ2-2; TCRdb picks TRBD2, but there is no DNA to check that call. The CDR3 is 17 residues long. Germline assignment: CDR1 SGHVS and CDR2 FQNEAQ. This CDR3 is CASSLGEGLAATGELFF.

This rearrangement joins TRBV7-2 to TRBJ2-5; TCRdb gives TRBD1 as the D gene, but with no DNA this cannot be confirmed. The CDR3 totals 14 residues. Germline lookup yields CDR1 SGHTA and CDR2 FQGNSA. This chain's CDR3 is CASSLYDRVETQYF.

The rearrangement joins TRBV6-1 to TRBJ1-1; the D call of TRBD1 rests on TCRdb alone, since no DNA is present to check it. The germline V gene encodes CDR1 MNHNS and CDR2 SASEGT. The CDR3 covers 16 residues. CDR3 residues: CASRSLRGSVNTEAFF.

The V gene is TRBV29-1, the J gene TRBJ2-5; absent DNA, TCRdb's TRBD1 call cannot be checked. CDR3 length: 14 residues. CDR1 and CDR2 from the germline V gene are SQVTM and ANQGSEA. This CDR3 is CSVEDLGGGETQYF. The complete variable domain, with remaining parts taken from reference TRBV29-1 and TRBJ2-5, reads SAVISQKPSRDICQRGTSLTIQCQVDSQVTMMFWYRQQPGQSLTLIATANQGSEATYESGFVIDKFPISRPNLTFSTLTVSNMSPEDSSIYLCSVEDLGGGETQYFGPGTRLLVL.

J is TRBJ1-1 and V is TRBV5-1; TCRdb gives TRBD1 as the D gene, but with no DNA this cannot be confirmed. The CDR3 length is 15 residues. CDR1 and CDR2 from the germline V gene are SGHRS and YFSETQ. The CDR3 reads CASSSGGTEDTEAFF. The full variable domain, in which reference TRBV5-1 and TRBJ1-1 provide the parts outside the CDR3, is KAGVTQTPRYLIKTRGQQVTLSCSPISGHRSVSWYQQTPGQGLQFLFEYFSETQRNKGNFPGRFSGRQFSNSRSEMNVSTLELGDSALYLCASSSGGTEDTEAFFGQGTRLTVV.

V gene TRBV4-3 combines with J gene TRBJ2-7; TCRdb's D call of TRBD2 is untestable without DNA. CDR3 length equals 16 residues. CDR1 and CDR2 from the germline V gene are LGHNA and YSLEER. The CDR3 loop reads CASSQYTSGDLYEQYF.

CDR3 sequence reads: CASSQDRSGYNGYTF. This sequence joins TRBV3-1 and TRBJ1-2; lacking DNA, the TRBD1 call made by TCRdb goes unchecked. This CDR3 comprises 15 residues. CDR1 is LGHDT and CDR2 is YNNKEL in the germline V gene (reference sequence).

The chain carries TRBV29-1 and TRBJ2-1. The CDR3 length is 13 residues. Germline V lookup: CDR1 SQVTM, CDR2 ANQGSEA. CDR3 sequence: CSVVLSSYNEQFF.

The chain's CDR3 is CAWSVAGRRSPLHF. The chain joins TRBV30 to TRBJ1-6; TCRdb's assignment of TRBD1 cannot be checked, as there is no DNA. CDR3 length: 14 amino acids. Germline assignment: CDR1 GTSNPN and CDR2 SVGIG (reference sequence).

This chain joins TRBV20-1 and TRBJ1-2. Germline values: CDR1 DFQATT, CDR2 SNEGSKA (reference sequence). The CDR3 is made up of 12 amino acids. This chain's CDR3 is CSARFGGNTYTF.

The CDR3: CASETGALDKAGELFF. The rearrangement links TRBV28 to TRBJ2-2; there is no DNA to check the TCRdb D call of TRBD2. Germline loops: CDR1 MDHEN, CDR2 SYDVKM. This CDR3 has 16 amino acids.

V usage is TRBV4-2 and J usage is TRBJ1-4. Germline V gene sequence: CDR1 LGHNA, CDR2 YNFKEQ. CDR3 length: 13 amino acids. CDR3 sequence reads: CASSQAIKEKLFF.